This TCR beta chain appears in the sequencing data of a study of cytomegalovirus exposure and HLA in healthy donors. Across the whole study: From HLA-typed donors, an early data release held approximately 85 million unique TCRs.

The CDR3 extends over 15 amino acids. Trimming stripped 0 bases from V and 4 bases from J, with 13 bases between. Germline V gene lookup returns CDR1 SGHRS and CDR2 YFSETQ. Amplification used 60 Vbeta primers and 13 Jbeta primers. Generated by immunoSEQ multiplex PCR, the TCRdb table keeps only in-frame clones and is missing some. The sample records 80,000 or so clones, about 9.5% being singletons. Study results and limitations: Certain sequence variants were highly shared and formed a cluster, and this cluster was likely a sequencing artifact. Later work found that TCR association rates differed between HLA loci; DRB1 had the most and HLA-C the fewest. Data from an earlier analysis indicated that most TCR beta V segments were productive either about 87% or about 30% of the time.

Of note for this clone: The antigen is not known.

The chain carries TRBV5-1 and TRBJ1-2, with D perhaps TRBD1 (6 bases). The sequence came from a man in his fifties or sixties in good health and CMV-seropositive. Sequencing was done on a sample of PBMCs. The CDR3 nucleotides read TGCGCCAGCAGCTTGGCAGGGGAGCAGAGCTATGGCTACACCTTC. Its translation: CASSLAGEQSYGYTF.